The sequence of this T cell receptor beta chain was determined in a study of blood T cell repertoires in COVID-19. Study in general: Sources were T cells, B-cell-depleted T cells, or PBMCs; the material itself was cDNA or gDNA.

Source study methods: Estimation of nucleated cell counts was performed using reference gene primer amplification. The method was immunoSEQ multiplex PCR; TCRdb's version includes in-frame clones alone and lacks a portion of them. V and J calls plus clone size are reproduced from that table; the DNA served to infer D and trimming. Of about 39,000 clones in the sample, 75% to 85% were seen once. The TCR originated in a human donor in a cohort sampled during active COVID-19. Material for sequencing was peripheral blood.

The DNA for the CDR3 is TGTGCCAGCAGCGTAGCTCCAGGTGACGGGACAGGTTCCTACGAGCAGTACTTC. Translated: CASSVAPGDGTGSYEQYF. This rearrangement joins TRBV9 to TRBJ2-7; 8 nucleotides match TRBD1. Germline-derived CDR1 and CDR2 are SGDLS and YYNGEE. The trim removed 0 bases at V and 1 base at J, leaving 12 bases unmatched. The CDR3 length is 18 residues. Full variable domain (missing parts from reference TRBV9 and TRBJ2-7): DSGVTQTPKHLITATGQRVTLRCSPRSGDLSVYWYQQSLDQGLQFLIQYYNGEERAKGNILERFSAQQFPDLHSELNLSSLELGDSALYFCASSVAPGDGTGSYEQYFGPGTRLTVT.